These 13 T cell receptor beta chains came from one sample sequenced in a study of Ad26.COV2.S vaccination and SARS-CoV-2 variants. Described treatment: about 20 received Ad26.COV2.S at low or high dose, single or two shots; roughly five received placebo; per-sample allocation not given. At day 63 after the first vaccine or placebo injection, samples were drawn. The repertoire was sequenced with immunoSEQ multiplex PCR; TCRdb's copy has only in-frame clones and lacks some. The sample records about 400,000 clones, approximately 91% being singletons. Source: peripheral blood, taken in a trial of Ad26.COV2.S vaccine versus placebo. The receptor set was obtained from a person between 18 and 65 years old who received the Ad26.COV2.S COVID-19 vaccine or a placebo.

The chain links TRBV18 to TRBJ2-7, with 14 bases identical to TRBD2. Germline V gene lookup returns CDR1 KGHSH and CDR2 LQKENI. The CDR3 totals 18 residues. V gave up 3 bases and J gave up 7 bases; unmatched junction bases: 14. The CDR3 sequence is CASSPAGTSGGLEEEQYF. DNA for the CDR3: TGTGCCAGCTCACCGGCCGGGACTAGCGGGGGCCTTGAGGAAGAGCAGTACTTC.

This sequence joins TRBV30 and TRBJ2-3, with 8 bases aligning to TRBD2. The CDR3 loop spans 13 amino acids. Losses at the gene ends were 5 bases for V and 0 bases for J; bases not matched to a gene: 1. Germline CDR1 GTSNPN, CDR2 SVGIG (reference sequence). The CDR3 loop reads CAWASGSTDTQYF. The DNA for the CDR3 is TGTGCCTGGGCTAGCGGGAGCACAGATACGCAGTATTTT.

This chain joins TRBV5-1 and TRBJ2-2; TRBD1 is a possible D gene (6 bases). V lost 0 bases to trimming and J lost 5 bases, with 14 bases between them. There are 16 residues in the CDR3. Germline CDR1 SGHRS, CDR2 YFSETQ. The CDR3 bases are TGCGCCAGCAGCTTGGGGAATAAACAGGGTACCGGGGAGCTGTTTTTT. Translated: CASSLGNKQGTGELFF.

The chain employs TRBV27 and TRBJ1-1; D remains unclear. This CDR3 region has 15 residues. Trimming took off 1 base at V and 1 base at J, with 10 bases between the two ends. The germline gives CDR1 MNHEY, CDR2 SMNVEV (reference sequence). CDR3 sequence (DNA): TGTGCCAGCAGTTTATTCGCAGGAGGGAACACTGAAGCTTTCTTT. Translated, it gives CASSLFAGGNTEAFF.

This chain uses TRBV12-3 or TRBV12-4 with TRBJ2-5, with 7 bases that match TRBD2. CDR3 size: 13 residues. J was trimmed by 5 bases and V by 6 bases; bases with no gene match: 6. DNA of the CDR3: TGTGCCAGCAGCCCCCTGGGGGGGGAGACCCAGTACTTC. Its protein product is CASSPLGGETQYF.

This clone occurred once. This sequence joins TRBV30 and TRBJ1-2, with a tentative D call TRBD1 (5 bases). Trimming left V 0 bases short and J 12 bases short, with 14 bases between. The CDR3 is made up of 12 amino acids. Germline CDR1 GTSNPN, CDR2 SVGIG (reference sequence). The CDR3: CAWSVGLEAHTF. CDR3 coding DNA: TGTGCCTGGAGTGTGGGGCTGGAGGCCCACACCTTC.

This clone showed up just once. The genes are TRBV27 and TRBJ2-1; TRBD2 is a possible D gene (7 bases). CDR1 is MNHEY and CDR2 is SMNVEV in the germline V gene (reference sequence). V was clipped by 4 bases and J by 2 bases, with 18 bases between them. This CDR3 spans 17 amino acids. CDR3 sequence (DNA): TGTGCCAGCAGTTCCCCCCTGGGGGGGGGCACCTACAATGAGCAGTTCTTC. This encodes CASSSPLGGGTYNEQFF.

J is TRBJ2-1 and V is TRBV6-4, with 10 bases lining up with TRBD2. CDR3 length equals 14 residues. Germline lookup yields CDR1 MRHNA and CDR2 SNTAGT. J lost 8 bases, V lost 4 bases, and 5 bases had no gene match. The CDR3 region has the DNA TGTGCCAGCAGTGCTAGCGGGAGTTTCGATGAGCAGTTCTTC. It yields the protein CASSASGSFDEQFF.

The chain is built from TRBV30 and TRBJ1-1; D may be TRBD1 (5 bases). Deletions cut 5 bases from V and 0 bases from J, with 10 bases between. The germline CDR1 and CDR2 sequences are GTSNPN and SVGIG (reference sequence). CDR3 size: 13 residues. In DNA, the CDR3 is TGTGCCTGGTGTCCAGGGTTGAACACTGAAGCTTTCTTT. Translation: CAWCPGLNTEAFF.

V is TRBV28 and J is TRBJ2-7; the D gene is possibly TRBD1 (6 bases). The CDR3 is made up of 14 amino acids. Trimming stripped 2 bases from V and 5 bases from J, with 13 bases between. Germline assignment: CDR1 MDHEN and CDR2 SYDVKM. This CDR3 reads CASSLGGLGDEQYF. The CDR3 DNA reads as TGTGCCAGCAGTTTAGGGGGCCTCGGGGACGAGCAGTACTTC.

The genes are TRBV10-2 and TRBJ1-4; D is uncertain. The CDR3 sequence is 14 residues long. The germline V gene encodes CDR1 WSHSY and CDR2 SAAADI. The ends were cut back, 0 bases at V and 14 bases at J, with 16 bases in the middle. As DNA, the CDR3 is TGCGCCAGCAGTGAGTCGGCCAGCCCTGGAGAGCTGTTTTTT. It translates to CASSESASPGELFF.

This sequence joins TRBV28 and TRBJ1-2; tentatively, D is TRBD1 (6 bases). Germline-derived CDR1 and CDR2 are MDHEN and SYDVKM. CDR3 size: 15 residues. Trimming took off 2 bases at V and 7 bases at J, with 17 bases between the two ends. This CDR3 reads CASSLNSGRGAGYTF. The DNA for the CDR3 is TGTGCCAGCAGTTTAAACTCAGGACGGGGGGCTGGCTACACCTTC.

The J gene is TRBJ2-7, the V gene TRBV6-2 or TRBV6-3; TRBD1 or TRBD2 may be the D gene (5 bases each). This CDR3 has 15 residues. Germline CDR1 reads MNHEY; CDR2 reads SVGEGT. V lost 0 bases to trimming and J lost 7 bases, with 16 bases between them. DNA of the CDR3: TGTGCCAGCAGTTACTCGAGCCGGGGCCAGGCGGAGCAGTACTTC. This codes for CASSYSSRGQAEQYF.